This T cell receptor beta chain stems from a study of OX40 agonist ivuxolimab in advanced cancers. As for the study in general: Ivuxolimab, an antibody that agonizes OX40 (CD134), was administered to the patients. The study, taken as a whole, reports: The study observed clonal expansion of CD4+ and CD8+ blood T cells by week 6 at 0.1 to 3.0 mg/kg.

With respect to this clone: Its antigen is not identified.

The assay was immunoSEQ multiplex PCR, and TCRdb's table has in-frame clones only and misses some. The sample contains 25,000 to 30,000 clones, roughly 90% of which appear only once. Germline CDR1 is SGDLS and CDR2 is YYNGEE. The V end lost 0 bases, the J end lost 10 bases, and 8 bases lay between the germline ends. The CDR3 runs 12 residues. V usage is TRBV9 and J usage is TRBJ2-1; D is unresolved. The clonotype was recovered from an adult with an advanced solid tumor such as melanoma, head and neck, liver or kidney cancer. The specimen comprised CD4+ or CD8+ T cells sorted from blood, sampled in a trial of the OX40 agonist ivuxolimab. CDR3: CASSVDNQEQFF. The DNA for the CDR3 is TGTGCCAGCAGCGTAGATAACCAAGAGCAGTTCTTC.